Given below is one T cell receptor beta chain in context. V shed 2 bases and J 7 bases; nucleotides not matched to a gene: 6. This CDR3 comprises 14 residues. Germline-derived CDR1 and CDR2 are SGHVS and FQNEAQ. Use of 60 Vbeta and 13 Jbeta primers characterized the PCR. Some clones are missing from TCRdb's copy, which holds only in-frame ones; the method was immunoSEQ multiplex PCR. The sample carries around 170,000 clones, more than 60% recorded once. These data come from a study of cytomegalovirus exposure and HLA in healthy donors. Samples came from healthy bone marrow donors. This sequence originates from a woman aged 40 to 55 in good health and CMV-seropositive. Input material: PBMCs. V usage is TRBV7-8 and J usage is TRBJ1-2; 8 bases line up with TRBD1. CDR3 DNA: TGTGCCAGCAGCTTACAGGGGGCGAGATCTGGCTACACCTTC. Amino acid sequence: CASSLQGARSGYTF.